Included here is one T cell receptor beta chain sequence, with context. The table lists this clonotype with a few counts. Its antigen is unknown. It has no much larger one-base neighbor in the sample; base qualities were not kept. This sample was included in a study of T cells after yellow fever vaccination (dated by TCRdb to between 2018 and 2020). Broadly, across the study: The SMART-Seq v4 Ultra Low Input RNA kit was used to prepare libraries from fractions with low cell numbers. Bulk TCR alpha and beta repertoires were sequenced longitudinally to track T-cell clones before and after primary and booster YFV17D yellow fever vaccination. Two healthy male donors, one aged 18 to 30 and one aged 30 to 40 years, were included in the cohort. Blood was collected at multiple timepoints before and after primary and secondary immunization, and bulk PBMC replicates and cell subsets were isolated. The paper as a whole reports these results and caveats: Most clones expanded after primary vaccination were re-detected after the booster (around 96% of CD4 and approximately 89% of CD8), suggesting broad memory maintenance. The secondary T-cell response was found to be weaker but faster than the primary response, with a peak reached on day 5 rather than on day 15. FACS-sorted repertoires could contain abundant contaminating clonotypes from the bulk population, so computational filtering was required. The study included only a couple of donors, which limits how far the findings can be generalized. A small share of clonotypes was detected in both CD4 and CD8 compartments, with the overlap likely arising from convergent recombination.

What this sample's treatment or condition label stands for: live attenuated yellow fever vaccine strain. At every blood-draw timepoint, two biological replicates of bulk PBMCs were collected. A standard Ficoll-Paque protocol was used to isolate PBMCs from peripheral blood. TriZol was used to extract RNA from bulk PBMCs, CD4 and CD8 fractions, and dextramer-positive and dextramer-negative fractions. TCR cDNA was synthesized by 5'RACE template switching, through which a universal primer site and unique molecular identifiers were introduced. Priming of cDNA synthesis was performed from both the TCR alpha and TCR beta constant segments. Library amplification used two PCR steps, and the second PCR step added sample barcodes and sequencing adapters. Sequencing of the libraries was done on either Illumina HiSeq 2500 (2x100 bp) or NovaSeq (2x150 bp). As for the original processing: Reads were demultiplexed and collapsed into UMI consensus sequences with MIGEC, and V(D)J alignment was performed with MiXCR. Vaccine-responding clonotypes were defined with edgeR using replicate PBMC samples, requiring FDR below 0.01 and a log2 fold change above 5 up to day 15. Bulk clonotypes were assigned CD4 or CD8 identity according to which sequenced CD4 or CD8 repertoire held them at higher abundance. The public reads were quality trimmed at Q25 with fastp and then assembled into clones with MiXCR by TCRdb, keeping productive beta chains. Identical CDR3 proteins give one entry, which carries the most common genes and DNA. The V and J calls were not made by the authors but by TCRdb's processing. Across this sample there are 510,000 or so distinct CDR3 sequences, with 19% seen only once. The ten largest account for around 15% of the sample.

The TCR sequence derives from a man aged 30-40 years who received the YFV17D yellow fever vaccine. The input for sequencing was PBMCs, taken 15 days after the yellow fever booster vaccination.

The sequence in DNA is TGTGCCAGCACCCCAGGGCAGGGTAGGGACGGGGAGCTGTTTTTT. Translation gives CASTPGQGRDGELFF. The rearrangement combines TRBV7-2 with TRBJ2-2; 5 matching bases give a weak D call of TRBD1. The germline V gene yields SGHTA for CDR1 and FQGNSA for CDR2. V is clipped by 7 bases and J by 7 bases, and the sequence between their germline boundaries is 19 bases long. Taken from cysteine to phenylalanine, the CDR3 has 15 residues. Of all the DNA, just the CDR3 is kept, 45 bases in frame from base 1.